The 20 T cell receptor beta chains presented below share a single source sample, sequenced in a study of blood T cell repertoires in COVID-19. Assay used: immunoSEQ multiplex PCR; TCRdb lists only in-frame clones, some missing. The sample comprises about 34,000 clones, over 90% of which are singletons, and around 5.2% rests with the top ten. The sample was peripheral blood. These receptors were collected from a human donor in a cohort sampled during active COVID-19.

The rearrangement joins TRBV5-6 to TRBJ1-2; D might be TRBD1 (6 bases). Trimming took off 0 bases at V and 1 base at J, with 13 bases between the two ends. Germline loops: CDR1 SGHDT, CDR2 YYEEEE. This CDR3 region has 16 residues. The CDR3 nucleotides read TGTGCCAGCAGCTTGGCAGACCACAGGGTTAACTATGGCTACACCTTC. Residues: CASSLADHRVNYGYTF.

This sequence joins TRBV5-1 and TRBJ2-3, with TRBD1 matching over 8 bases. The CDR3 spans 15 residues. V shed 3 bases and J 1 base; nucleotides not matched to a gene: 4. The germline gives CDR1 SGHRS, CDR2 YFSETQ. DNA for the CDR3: TGCGCCAGCAGCTCCGGACAGGGTGGCACAGATACGCAGTATTTT. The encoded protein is CASSSGQGGTDTQYF.

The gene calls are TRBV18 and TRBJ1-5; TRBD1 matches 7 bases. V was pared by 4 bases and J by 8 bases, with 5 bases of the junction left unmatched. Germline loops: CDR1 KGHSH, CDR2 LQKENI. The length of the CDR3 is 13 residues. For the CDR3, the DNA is TGTGCCAGCTCACAAGGGGACAGTGAGCCCCAGCATTTT. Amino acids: CASSQGDSEPQHF.

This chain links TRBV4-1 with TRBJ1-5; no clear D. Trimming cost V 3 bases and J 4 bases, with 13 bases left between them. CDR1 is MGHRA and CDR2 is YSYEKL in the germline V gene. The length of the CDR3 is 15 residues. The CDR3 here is CASSHRFLPNQPQHF. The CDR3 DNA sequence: TGCGCCAGCAGCCACAGATTCCTCCCTAATCAGCCCCAGCATTTT.

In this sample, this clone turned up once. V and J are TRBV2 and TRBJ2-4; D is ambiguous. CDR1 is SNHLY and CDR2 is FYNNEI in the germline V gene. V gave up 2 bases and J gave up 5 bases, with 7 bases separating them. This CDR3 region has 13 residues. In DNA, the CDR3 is TGTGCCAGCAGTGAATTCCCAGAAAACATTCAGTACTTC. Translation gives CASSEFPENIQYF. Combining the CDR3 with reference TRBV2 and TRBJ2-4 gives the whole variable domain EPEVTQTPSHQVTQMGQEVILRCVPISNHLYFYWYRQILGQKVEFLVSFYNNEISEKSEIFDDQFSVERPDGSNFTLKIRSTKLEDSAMYFCASSEFPENIQYFGAGTRLSVL.

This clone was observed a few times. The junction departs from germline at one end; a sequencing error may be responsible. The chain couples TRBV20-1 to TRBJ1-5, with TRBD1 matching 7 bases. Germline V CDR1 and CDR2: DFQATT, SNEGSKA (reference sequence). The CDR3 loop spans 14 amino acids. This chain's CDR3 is CSASGRTGDQAQHF. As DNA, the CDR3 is TGCAGTGCTAGTGGCCGGACAGGCGATCAGGCCCAGCATTTT.

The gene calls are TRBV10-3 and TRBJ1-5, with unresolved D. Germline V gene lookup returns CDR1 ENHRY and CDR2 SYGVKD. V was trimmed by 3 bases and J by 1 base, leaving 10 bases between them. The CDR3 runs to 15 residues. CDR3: CAISEGRVSNQPQHF. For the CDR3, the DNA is TGTGCCATCAGTGAAGGGAGGGTAAGCAATCAGCCCCAGCATTTT.

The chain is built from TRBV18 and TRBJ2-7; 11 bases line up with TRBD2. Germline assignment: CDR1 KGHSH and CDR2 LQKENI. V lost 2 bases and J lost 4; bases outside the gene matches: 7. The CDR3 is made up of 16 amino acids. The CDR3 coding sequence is TGTGCCAGCTCACCAGGACTAGCGGGTCCCCTTTACGAGCAGTACTTC. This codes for CASSPGLAGPLYEQYF.

The CDR3 DNA sequence: TGTGCCAGCAGCCGACTACAACGGATCTCTGGAAACACCATATATTTT. Amino acids: CASSRLQRISGNTIYF. The chain joins TRBV3-1 (or the pseudogene TRBV3-2) to TRBJ1-3; D unresolved. The V end was cut by 4 bases, the J end by 0 bases, with 13 bases between. Germline V gene data show CDR1 as LGHDT and CDR2 as YNNKEL (reference sequence). CDR3 size: 16 residues.

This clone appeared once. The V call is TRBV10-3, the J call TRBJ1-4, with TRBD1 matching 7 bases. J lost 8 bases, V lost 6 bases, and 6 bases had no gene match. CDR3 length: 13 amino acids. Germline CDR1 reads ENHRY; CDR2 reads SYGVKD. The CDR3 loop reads CAIRPGQVEKLFF. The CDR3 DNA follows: TGTGCCATCAGACCCGGACAGGTCGAAAAACTGTTTTTT.

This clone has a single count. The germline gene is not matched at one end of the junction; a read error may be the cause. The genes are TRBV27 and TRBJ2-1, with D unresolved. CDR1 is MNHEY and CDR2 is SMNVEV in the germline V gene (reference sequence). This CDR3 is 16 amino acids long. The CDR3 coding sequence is TGTGCCAGCAGATTATTAGGTGCTAGTGAGTACAATGAGCAGTTCTTC. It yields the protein CASRLLGASEYNEQFF.

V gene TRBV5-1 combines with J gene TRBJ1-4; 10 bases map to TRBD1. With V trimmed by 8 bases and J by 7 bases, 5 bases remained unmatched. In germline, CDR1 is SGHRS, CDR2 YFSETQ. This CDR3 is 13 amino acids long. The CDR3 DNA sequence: TGCGCCAGGGGACAGGGGTGTAGTGAAAAACTGTTTTTT. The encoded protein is CARGQGCSEKLFF.

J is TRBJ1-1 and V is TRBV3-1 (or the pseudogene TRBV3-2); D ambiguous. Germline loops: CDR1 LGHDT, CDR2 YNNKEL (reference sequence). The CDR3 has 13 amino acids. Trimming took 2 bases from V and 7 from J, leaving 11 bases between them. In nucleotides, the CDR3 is TGTGCCAGCAGCCAAAGCGGACTCTTTGAAGCTTTCTTT. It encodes CASSQSGLFEAFF.

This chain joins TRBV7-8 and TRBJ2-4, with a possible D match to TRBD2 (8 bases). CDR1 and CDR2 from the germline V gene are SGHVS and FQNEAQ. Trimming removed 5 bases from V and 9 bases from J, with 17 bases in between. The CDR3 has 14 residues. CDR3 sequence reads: CASSRGTAGAIQYF. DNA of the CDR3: TGTGCCAGCAGCAGAGGGACAGCGGGGGCCATTCAGTACTTC.

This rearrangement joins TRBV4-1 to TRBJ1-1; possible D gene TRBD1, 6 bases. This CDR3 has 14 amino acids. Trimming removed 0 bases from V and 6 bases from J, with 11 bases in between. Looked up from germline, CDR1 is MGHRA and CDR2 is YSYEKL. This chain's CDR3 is CASSQDLAGAEAFF. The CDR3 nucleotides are TGCGCCAGCAGCCAAGATCTGGCAGGGGCTGAAGCTTTCTTT.

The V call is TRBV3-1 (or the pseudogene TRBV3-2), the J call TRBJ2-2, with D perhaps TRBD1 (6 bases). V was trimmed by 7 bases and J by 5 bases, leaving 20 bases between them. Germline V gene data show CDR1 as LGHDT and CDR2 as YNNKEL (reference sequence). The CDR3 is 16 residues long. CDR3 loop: CASTGSWGRGTGELFF. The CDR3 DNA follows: TGTGCCAGCACCGGGTCCTGGGGCAGGGGAACCGGGGAGCTGTTTTTT.

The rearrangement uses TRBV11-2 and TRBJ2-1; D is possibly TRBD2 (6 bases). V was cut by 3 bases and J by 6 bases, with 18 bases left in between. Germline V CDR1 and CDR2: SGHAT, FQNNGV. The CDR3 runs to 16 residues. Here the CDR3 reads CASSFLHRLEGNEQFF. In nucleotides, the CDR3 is TGTGCCAGCAGCTTTCTGCATCGACTAGAGGGCAATGAGCAGTTCTTC.

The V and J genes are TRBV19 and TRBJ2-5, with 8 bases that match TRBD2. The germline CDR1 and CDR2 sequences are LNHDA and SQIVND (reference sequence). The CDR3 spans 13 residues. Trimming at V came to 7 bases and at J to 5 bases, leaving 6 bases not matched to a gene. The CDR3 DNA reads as TGTGCCAGTACGGGGGGGCTGAGGGAGACCCAGTACTTC. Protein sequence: CASTGGLRETQYF.

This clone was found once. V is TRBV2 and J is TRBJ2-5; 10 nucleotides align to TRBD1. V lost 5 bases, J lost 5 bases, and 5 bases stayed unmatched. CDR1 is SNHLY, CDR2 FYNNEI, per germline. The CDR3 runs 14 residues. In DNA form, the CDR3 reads TGTGCCAGCAGTCGGGACAGGGGAATTGAGACCCAGTACTTC. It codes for CASSRDRGIETQYF.

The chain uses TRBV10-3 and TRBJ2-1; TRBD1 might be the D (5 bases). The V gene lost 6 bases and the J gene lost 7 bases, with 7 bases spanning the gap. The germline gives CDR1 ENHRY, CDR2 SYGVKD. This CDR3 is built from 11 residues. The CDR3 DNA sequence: TGTGCCATCAGGGACACGAATGAGCAGTTCTTC. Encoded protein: CAIRDTNEQFF.